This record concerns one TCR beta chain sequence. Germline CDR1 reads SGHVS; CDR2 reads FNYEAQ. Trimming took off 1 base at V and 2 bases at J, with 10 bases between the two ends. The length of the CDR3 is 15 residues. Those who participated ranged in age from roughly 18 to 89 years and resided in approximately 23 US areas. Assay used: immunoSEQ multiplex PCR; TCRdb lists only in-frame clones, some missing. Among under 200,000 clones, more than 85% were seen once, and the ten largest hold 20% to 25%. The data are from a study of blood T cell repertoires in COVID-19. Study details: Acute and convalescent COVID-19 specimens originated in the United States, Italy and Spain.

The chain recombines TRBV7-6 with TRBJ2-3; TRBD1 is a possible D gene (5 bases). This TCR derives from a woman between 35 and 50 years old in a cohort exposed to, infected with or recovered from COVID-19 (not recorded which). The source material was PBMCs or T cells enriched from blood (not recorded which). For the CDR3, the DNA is TGTGCCAGCAGCTTAGAGCAGGGTTACACAGATACGCAGTATTTT. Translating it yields CASSLEQGYTDTQYF.